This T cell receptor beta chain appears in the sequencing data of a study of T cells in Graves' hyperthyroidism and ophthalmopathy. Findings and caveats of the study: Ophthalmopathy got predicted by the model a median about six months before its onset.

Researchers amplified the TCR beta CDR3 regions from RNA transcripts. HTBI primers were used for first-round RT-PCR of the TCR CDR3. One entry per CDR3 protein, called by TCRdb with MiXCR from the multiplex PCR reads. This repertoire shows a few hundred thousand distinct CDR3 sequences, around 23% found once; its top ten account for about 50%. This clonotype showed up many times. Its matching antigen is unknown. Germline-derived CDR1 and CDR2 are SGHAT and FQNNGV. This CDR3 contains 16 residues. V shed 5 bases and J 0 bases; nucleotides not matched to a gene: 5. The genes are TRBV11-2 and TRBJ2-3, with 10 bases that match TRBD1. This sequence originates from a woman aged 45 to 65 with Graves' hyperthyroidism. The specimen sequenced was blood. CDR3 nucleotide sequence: TGTGCCAGCAGCCCGGGACAGGGGTCTAGCACAGATACGCAGTATTTT. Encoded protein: CASSPGQGSSTDTQYF.